Following are 15 T cell receptor beta chains from one sample sequenced in a study of T cells after somatic rescue of genetic block. This table comes from immunoSEQ multiplex PCR, and its TCRdb copy is limited to in-frame clones, with some not included. Among over 55,000 clones, around 90% were seen once, and the ten largest hold less than 3.5%. The sequenced sample consisted of peripheral blood mononuclear cells (PBMCs). The origin of the receptors is a man in his forties.

The V call is TRBV7-6, the J call TRBJ2-1; 8 bases map to TRBD2. V trimming: 1 base; J trimming: 12 bases; junction bases outside the gene matches: 11. The CDR3 runs to 15 residues. In germline, CDR1 is SGHVS, CDR2 FNYEAQ. CDR3 sequence: CASSLVFTTGTRQFF. Written as DNA, the CDR3 is TGTGCCAGCAGCTTAGTCTTTACCACCGGGACTAGGCAGTTCTTC.

This clone occurred a few times. The rearrangement uses TRBV19 and TRBJ1-6, with TRBD1 matching over 7 bases. Germline CDR1 LNHDA, CDR2 SQIVND (reference sequence). The CDR3 is 15 residues long. The V segment lost 4 bases and the J segment 6 bases; nucleotides outside the gene matches: 6. CDR3 coding DNA: TGTGCCAGTAGTACACGGGACAGCCGTAATTCACCCCTCCACTTT. It codes for CASSTRDSRNSPLHF.

This chain connects TRBV15 to TRBJ1-2; D is unclear. V was trimmed by 0 bases and J by 6 bases, leaving 8 bases between them. The CDR3 extends over 13 amino acids. Germline V gives CDR1 LNHNV, CDR2 YYDKDF (reference sequence). CDR3 sequence: CATSRDVRNGYTF. As DNA, the CDR3 is TGTGCCACCAGCAGAGATGTCAGGAATGGCTACACCTTC. Full variable domain (outside the CDR3, taken from reference TRBV15 and TRBJ1-2): DAMVIQNPRYQVTQFGKPVTLSCSQTLNHNVMYWYQQKSSQAPKLLFHYYDKDFNNEADTPDNFQSRRPNTSFCFLDIRSPGLGDTAMYLCATSRDVRNGYTFGSGTRLTVV.

The chain is built from TRBV7-2 and TRBJ2-7, with TRBD1 matching over 7 bases. This CDR3 is built from 17 residues. J gave up 7 bases and V 4 bases, and 19 bases lay outside the gene matches. Germline V gene sequence: CDR1 SGHTA, CDR2 FQGNSA. The CDR3 DNA follows: TGTGCCAGCAGCTCCCATTTAAAGGGTGACAGGGTGGAAGAGCAGTACTTC. Its translation: CASSSHLKGDRVEEQYF.

The chain has TRBV9 and TRBJ2-1; 16 bases are a match to TRBD2. Germline CDR1 and CDR2: SGDLS and YYNGEE. Losses at the gene ends were 0 bases for V and 6 bases for J; bases not matched to a gene: 9. The CDR3 loop spans 19 amino acids. CDR3 in DNA: TGTGCCAGCAGCGTAGGGGGGACTAGCGGGAGGGTTGGCGGCAATGAGCAGTTCTTC. Its protein product is CASSVGGTSGRVGGNEQFF.

DNA for the CDR3: TGCAGTGCCAGTCAAGACTATGGCTACACCTTC. It codes for CSASQDYGYTF. V and J are TRBV20-1 and TRBJ1-2; unclear D gene. The CDR3 totals 11 residues. V dropped 6 bases and J dropped 3 bases, with 8 bases sitting between them. Germline values: CDR1 DFQATT, CDR2 SNEGSKA (reference sequence).

This chain links TRBV13 with TRBJ1-1; D might be TRBD1 (5 bases). Trimming pared 6 bases from V and 4 bases from J, leaving 15 bases between. The length of the CDR3 is 14 residues. In germline, CDR1 is PRHDT, CDR2 FYEKMQ (reference sequence). In DNA, the CDR3 is TGTGCCAGCAGGATGGGGGGGAAAGGCACTGAAGCTTTCTTT. This sequence encodes CASRMGGKGTEAFF.

This clone was seen a single time. A junction boundary mismatches the germline segment, possibly from a read error. The rearrangement joins TRBV9 to TRBJ2-1, with no clear D. The CDR3 is 15 amino acids. Germline CDR1 SGDLS, CDR2 YYNGEE. In DNA form, the CDR3 reads TGTGCCAGCAGCGTAGGTCGGCCCTCCAACAATGAGCAGTTCTTC. The encoded protein is CASSVGRPSNNEQFF. Looking up the rest from reference TRBV9 and TRBJ2-1 gives the full variable domain: DSGVTQTPKHLITATGQRVTLRCSPRSGDLSVYWYQQSLDQGLQFLIQYYNGEERAKGNILERFSAQQFPDLHSELNLSSLELGDSALYFCASSVGRPSNNEQFFGPGTRLTVL.

V usage is TRBV18 and J usage is TRBJ2-5; D possibly matches TRBD1 or TRBD2 (5 bases each). V lost 0 bases and J 5 bases, leaving 10 bases between the germline ends. The germline gives CDR1 KGHSH, CDR2 LQKENI. The CDR3 loop spans 14 amino acids. The CDR3 here is CASSPPSGTETQYF. The CDR3 DNA reads TGTGCCAGCTCACCACCCTCAGGGACGGAGACCCAGTACTTC.

The rearrangement uses TRBV20-1 and TRBJ1-4; D is possibly TRBD1 (6 bases). Per the germline V gene, CDR1 is DFQATT and CDR2 is SNEGSKA (reference sequence). This CDR3 spans 11 amino acids. Trimming removed 5 bases from V and 14 bases from J, with 15 bases in between. The CDR3 DNA is TGCAGTGCTCCCTGGGGGCAGGGTCTGTTTTTT. Its translation: CSAPWGQGLFF.

The V gene is TRBV6-1, the J gene TRBJ2-1; the match to TRBD2 covers 7 bases. The V segment lost 7 bases and the J segment 9 bases; nucleotides outside the gene matches: 6. Germline V lookup: CDR1 MNHNS, CDR2 SASEGT. The length of the CDR3 is 12 residues. CDR3 DNA: TGTGCCAGCAAGGGGACTACTCGTGAGCAGTTCTTC. Translating it yields CASKGTTREQFF.

The table lists this clone with a count of one. V is TRBV7-2 and J is TRBJ1-4, with a weak D call TRBD1 (6 bases). The CDR3 totals 15 residues. Germline V CDR1 and CDR2: SGHTA, FQGNSA. V dropped 1 base and J dropped 7 bases, with 13 bases sitting between them. CDR3 in amino acids: CASSLGDTRGEKLFF. CDR3 coding DNA: TGTGCCAGCAGCTTAGGTGACACCAGGGGTGAAAAACTGTTTTTT.

This clone was picked up a small number of times. V and J are TRBV10-2 and TRBJ2-1, with 9 bases lining up with TRBD2. The ends lost 0 bases at V and 15 bases at J; junction bases unmatched: 12. The V gene's germline CDR1 is WSHSY and CDR2 SAAADI. The CDR3 has 15 amino acids. CDR3 coding DNA: TGCGCCAGCAGTGAGTCAGTGCTAGCGGGACGACCCATGTTCTTC. This gives the protein CASSESVLAGRPMFF.

The chain has TRBV27 and TRBJ2-5; D perhaps matches TRBD1 (6 bases). Looked up from germline, CDR1 is MNHEY and CDR2 is SMNVEV (reference sequence). The CDR3 runs 17 residues. V was pared by 8 bases and J by 3 bases, with 25 bases between. The CDR3 spells CASRTMAPGDIEETQYF. For the CDR3, the DNA is TGTGCCAGCCGCACGATGGCGCCTGGGGACATAGAAGAGACCCAGTACTTC.

The chain uses TRBV18 and TRBJ2-5, with a weak D call TRBD1 (6 bases). Germline V gene sequence: CDR1 KGHSH, CDR2 LQKENI. Trimming removed 2 bases at V and 0 bases at J, with 10 bases between. The CDR3 runs to 15 residues. CDR3 sequence: CASSPGGPYQETQYF. The CDR3 DNA sequence: TGTGCCAGCTCACCAGGGGGCCCGTACCAAGAGACCCAGTACTTC.